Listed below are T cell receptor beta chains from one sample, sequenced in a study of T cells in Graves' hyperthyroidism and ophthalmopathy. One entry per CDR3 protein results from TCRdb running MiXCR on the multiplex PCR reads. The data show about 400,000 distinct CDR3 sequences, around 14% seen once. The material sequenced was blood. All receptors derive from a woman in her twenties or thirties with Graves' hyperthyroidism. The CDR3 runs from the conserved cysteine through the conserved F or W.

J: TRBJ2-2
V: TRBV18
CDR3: CASSPPSTGELFF

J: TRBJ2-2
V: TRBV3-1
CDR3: CASSQGLAVTGELFF

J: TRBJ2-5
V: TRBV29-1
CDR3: CSGGRLAGGLQETQYF

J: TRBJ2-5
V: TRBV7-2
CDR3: CASSTVRQGATGTQYF

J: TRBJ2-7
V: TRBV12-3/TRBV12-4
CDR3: CASSLMVRNEQYF

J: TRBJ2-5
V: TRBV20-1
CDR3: CSASWTGRETQYF

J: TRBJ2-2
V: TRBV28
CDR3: CATQGPYTGELFF

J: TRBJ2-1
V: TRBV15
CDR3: CATSRLTTGDEQFF

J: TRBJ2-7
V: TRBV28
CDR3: CASSLARSEQYF

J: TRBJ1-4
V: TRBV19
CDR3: CAGGVEGKLFF

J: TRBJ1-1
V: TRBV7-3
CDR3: CASSLTPGPEAFF

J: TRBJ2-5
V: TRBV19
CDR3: CASKAAGVETQYF

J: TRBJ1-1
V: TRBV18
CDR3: CASSPPGALLTEAFF

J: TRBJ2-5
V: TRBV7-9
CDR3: CASSEGPYQETQYF

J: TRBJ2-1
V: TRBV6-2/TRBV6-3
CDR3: CASSYSGLNFDEQFF

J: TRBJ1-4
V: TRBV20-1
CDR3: CSASPGAFNEKLFF

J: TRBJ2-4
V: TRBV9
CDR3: CASSTQGDGAKNIQYF

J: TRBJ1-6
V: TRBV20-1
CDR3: CSAHQGEGNSPLHF

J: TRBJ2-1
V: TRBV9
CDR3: CASSAEGWGLAAVSSYNEQFF

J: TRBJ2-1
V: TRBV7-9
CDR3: CASSAQRTMSYNEQFF

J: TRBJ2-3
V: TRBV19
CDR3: CASSILGGQLNTQYF

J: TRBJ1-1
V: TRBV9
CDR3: CASSAEMNTEAFF

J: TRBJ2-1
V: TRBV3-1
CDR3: CASSQDYVGGSEQFF

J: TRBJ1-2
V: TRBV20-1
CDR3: CSAPTGNYGYTF

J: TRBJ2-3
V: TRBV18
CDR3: CASSPERTSGTSRRNTQYF

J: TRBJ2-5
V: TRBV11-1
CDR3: CASSLLTGVGETQYF

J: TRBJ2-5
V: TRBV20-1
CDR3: CSARDRREETQYF

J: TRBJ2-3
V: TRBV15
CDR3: CATSIGTDTQYF

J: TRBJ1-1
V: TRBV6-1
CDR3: CASTRDRGWTEAFF

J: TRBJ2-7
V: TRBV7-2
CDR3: CASSSDRDRRTYEQYF

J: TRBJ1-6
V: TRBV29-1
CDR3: CSVLGQGYGSPLHF

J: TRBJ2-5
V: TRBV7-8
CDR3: CASSWTGGSETQYF

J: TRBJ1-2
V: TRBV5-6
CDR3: CASSFGQDRLNYGYTF

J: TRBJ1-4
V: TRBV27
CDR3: CASSLAGVGEKLFF

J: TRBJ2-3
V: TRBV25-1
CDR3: CASSDGLADSTDTQYF

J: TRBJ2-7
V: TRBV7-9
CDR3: CASGGGFEQYF

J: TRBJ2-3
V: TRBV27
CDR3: CASRLTGGLTDTQYF

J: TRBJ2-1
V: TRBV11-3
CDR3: CASSLDVGGNEQFF

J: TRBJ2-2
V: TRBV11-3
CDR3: CASSLGSRPNTGELFF

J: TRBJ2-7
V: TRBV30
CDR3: CAWRGLAYEQYF

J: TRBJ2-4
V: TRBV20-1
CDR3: CSASFSGRMNLAKNIQYF

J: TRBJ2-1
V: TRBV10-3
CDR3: CAISDRGAGYNEQFF

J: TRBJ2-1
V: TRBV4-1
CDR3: CASSQVKIRTGSSYNEQFF

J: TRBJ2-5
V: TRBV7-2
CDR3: CASSLAQAWASGRGETQYF

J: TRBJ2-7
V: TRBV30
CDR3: CAWRTDRGTYEQYF

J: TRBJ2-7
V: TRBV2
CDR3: CASRDQGTYEQYF

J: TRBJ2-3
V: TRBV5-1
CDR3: CASSLRGATDTQYF

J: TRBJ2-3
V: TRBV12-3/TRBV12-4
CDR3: CASSFGSARGDTQYF

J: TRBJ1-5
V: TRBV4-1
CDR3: CASSQETAVNQPQHF

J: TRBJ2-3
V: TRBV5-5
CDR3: CASSLPGTGDTQYF

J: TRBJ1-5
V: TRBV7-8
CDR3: CASSPQGHFDQPQHF

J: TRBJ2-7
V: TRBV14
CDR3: CASSQDRYSEQYF

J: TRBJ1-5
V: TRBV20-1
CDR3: CSARRGGQTNQPQHF

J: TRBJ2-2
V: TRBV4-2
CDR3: CASSQPGTSGNTGELFF

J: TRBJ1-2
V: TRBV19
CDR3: CASGEWGYGYTF

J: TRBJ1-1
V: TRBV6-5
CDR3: CASSYSLHTEAFF

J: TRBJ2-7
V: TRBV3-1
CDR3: CASSQALNYEQYF

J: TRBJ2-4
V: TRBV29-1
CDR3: CSVVGGFKNIQYF

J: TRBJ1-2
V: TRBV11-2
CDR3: CASSLAGQRSTRGYTF

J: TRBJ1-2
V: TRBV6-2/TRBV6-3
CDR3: CASRLGGRTYGYTF